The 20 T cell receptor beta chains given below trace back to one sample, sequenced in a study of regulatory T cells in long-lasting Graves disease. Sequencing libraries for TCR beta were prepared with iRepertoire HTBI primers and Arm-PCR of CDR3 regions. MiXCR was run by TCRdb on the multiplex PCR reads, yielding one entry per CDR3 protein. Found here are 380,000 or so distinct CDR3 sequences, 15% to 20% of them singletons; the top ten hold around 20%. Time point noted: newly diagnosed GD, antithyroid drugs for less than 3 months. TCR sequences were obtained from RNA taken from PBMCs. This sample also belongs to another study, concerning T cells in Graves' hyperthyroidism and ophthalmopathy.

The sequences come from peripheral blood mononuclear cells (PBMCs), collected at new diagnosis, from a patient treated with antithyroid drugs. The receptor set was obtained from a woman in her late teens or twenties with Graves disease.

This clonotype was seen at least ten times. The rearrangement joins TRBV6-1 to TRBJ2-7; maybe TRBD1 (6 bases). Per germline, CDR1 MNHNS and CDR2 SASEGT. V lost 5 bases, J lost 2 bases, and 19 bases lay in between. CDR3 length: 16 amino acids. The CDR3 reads CASSHAGVGTPYEQYF. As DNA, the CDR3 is TGTGCCAGCAGTCACGCAGGGGTTGGGACCCCCTACGAGCAGTACTTC.

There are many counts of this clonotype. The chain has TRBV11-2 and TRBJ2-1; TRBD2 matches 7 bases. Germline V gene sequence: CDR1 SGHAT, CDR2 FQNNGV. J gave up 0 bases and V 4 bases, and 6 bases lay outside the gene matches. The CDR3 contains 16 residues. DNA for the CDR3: TGTGCCAGCAGCTCCTCAGCGGGGTTCTCCTACAATGAGCAGTTCTTC. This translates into CASSSSAGFSYNEQFF.

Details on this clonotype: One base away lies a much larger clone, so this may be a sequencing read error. The CDR3 here is CASSYLGPAGYSEQFF. The CDR3 DNA follows: TGTGCCAGCAGTTACCTCGGCCCGGCCGGTTACAGTGAGCAGTTCTTC. V gene TRBV6-9 combines with J gene TRBJ2-1; D is ambiguous. Per the germline V gene, CDR1 is MNHGY and CDR2 is SVAAGI. This CDR3 region has 16 residues.

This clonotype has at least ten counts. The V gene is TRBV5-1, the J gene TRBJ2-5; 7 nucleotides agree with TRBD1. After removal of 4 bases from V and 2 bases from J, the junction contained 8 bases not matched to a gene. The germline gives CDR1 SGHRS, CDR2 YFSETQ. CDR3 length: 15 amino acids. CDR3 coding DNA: TGCGCCAGCAGCGCTAACCTGGGACAGCAAGAGACCCAGTACTTC. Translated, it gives CASSANLGQQETQYF.

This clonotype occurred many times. DNA of the CDR3: TGCGCCAGCAGCCCACAGGTTATTCACACTGAAGCTTTCTTT. Translation gives CASSPQVIHTEAFF. V usage is TRBV4-1 and J usage is TRBJ1-1; maybe TRBD1 (5 bases). Deletions cut 4 bases from V and 3 bases from J, with 12 bases between. The CDR3 totals 14 residues. The germline gives CDR1 MGHRA, CDR2 YSYEKL.

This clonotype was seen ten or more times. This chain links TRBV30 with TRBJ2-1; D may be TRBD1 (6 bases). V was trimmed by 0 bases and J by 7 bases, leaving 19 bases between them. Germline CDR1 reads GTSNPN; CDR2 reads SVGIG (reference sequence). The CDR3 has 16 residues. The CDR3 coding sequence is TGTGCCTGGAGTGTAATTAGGACAGCGTGGCTAAATGAGCAGTTCTTC. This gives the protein CAWSVIRTAWLNEQFF.

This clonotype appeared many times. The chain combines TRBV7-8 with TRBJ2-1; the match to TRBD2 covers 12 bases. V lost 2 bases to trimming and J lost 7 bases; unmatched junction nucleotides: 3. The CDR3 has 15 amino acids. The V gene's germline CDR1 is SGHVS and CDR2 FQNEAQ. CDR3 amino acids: CASSLFGLAGNEQFF. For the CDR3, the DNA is TGTGCCAGCAGCTTATTCGGACTAGCGGGGAATGAGCAGTTCTTC.

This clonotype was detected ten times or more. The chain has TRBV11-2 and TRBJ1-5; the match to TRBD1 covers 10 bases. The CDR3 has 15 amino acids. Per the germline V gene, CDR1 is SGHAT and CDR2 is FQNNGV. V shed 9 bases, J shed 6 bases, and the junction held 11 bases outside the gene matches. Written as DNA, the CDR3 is TGTGCCAGTCGGAAGGGGGGACAGGGGTCTCAGCCCCAGCATTTT. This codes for CASRKGGQGSQPQHF.

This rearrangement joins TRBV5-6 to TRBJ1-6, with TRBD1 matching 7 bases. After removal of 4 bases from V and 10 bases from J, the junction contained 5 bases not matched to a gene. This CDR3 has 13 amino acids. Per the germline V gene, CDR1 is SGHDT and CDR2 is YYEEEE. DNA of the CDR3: TGTGCCAGCAGCATCGGGACAGAATCACCCCTCCACTTT. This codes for CASSIGTESPLHF.

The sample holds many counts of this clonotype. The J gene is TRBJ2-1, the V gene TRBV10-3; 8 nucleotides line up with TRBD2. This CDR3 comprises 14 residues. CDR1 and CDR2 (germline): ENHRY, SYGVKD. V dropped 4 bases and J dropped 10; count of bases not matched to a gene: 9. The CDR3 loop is CAISVGTRGREQFF. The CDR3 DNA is TGTGCCATCAGTGTAGGGACTAGGGGAAGGGAGCAGTTCTTC.

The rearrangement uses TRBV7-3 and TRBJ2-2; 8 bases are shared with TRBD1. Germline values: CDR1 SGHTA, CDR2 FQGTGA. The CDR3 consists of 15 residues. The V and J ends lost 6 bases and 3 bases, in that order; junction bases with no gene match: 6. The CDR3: CASSSQGADTGELFF. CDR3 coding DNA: TGTGCCAGCAGTTCCCAGGGGGCGGACACCGGGGAGCTGTTTTTT.

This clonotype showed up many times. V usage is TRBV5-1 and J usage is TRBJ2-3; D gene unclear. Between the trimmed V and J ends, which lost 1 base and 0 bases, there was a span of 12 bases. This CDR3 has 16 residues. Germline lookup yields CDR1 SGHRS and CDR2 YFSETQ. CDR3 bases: TGCGCCAGCAGCTTGAAGAGAGTTCCGAGCACAGATACGCAGTATTTT. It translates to CASSLKRVPSTDTQYF.

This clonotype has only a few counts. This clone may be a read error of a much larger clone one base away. The CDR3 bases are TGCGCCGGCAGCGGGACGCATAACTCCTACGAGCAGTACTTC. Its protein is CAGSGTHNSYEQYF. The J gene is TRBJ2-7, the V gene TRBV10-1, with 7 bases identical to TRBD2. CDR3 length equals 14 residues. Germline values: CDR1 WNHNN, CDR2 SYGVQD (reference sequence).

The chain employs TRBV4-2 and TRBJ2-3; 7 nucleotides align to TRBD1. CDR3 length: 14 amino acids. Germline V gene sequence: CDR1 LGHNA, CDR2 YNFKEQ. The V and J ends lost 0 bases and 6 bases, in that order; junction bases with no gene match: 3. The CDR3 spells CASSQDQGDDTQYF. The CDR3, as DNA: TGTGCCAGCAGCCAAGATCAGGGGGATGATACGCAGTATTTT.

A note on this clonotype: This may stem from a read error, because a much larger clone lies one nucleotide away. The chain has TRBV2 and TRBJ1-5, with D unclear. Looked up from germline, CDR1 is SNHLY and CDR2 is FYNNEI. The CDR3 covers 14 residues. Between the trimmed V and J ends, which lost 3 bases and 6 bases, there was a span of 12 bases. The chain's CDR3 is CASSENPRGQPQHF. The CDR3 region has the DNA TGTGCCAGCAGTGAGAACCCCAGAGGTCAGCCCCAGCATTTT.

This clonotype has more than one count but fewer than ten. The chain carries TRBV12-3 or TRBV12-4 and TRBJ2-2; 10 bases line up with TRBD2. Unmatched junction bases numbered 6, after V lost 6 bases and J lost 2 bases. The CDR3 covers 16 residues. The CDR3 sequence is CASRPGTSVNTGELFF. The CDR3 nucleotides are TGTGCCAGCAGACCCGGGACTAGCGTAAACACCGGGGAGCTGTTTTTT.

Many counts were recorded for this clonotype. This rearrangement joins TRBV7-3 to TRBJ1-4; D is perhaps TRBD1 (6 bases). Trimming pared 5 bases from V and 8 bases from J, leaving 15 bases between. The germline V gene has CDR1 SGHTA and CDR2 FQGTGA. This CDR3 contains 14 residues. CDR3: CASSKSGDGEKLFF. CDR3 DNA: TGTGCCAGCAGCAAATCAGGGGACGGGGAAAAACTGTTTTTT.

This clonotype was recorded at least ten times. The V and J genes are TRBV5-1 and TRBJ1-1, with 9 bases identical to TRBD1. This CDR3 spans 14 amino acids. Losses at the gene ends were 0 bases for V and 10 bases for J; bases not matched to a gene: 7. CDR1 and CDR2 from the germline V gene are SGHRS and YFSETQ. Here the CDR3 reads CASSLEWKTGGAFF. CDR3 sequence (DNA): TGCGCCAGCAGCTTGGAGTGGAAGACAGGGGGAGCTTTCTTT.

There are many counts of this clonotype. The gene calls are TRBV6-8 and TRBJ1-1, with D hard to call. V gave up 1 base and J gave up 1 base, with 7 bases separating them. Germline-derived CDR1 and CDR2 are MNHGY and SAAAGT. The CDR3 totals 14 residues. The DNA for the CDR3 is TGTGCCAGCAGTTACTTTGGCAGGAACACTGAAGCTTTCTTT. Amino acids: CASSYFGRNTEAFF.

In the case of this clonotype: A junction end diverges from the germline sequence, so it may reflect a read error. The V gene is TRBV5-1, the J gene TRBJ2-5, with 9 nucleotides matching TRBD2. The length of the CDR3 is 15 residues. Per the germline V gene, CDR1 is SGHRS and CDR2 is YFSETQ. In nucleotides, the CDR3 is TGTGCCAGCAGCGTAGCGGGCGGGAGGGCCGAGACCCAGTACTTC. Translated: CASSVAGGRAETQYF.